This is a list of T cell receptor beta chains from one sample in a study of early T cells in non-severe SARS-CoV-2 infection. TCRdb re-analysed the 5' RACE reads in MiXCR, keeping a single row per CDR3 protein. The sample lists about 59,000 distinct CDR3 sequences; roughly 13% were seen once. The sequenced sample was whole blood. The receptor source for this set is an adult who was a healthcare worker with PCR-confirmed SARS-CoV-2 infection or an uninfected control (not recorded which). Both conserved end residues are part of each CDR3. D genes are given only for firm matches. Clone size is given for some rows only: seen once, a few or many times, or a class if the clone is expanded.

>TRBD2|TRBJ2-1|few|TRBV27
TGTGCCAGCAGTTTAGGCCCGGGACTAGCGTATTTTAGCTCCTACAATGAGCAGTTCTTC
CASSLGPGLAYFSSYNEQFF
>TRBD2|TRBJ2-5|many|TRBV15
TGTGCCACCAGCAGAGCTAGCGGGGGGCAAGAGACCCAGTACTTC
CATSRASGGQETQYF
>.|TRBJ1-2|few|TRBV6-6
TGTGCCAGCAGCCCGGCCGGGGTGGTCTATGGCTACACCTTC
CASSPAGVVYGYTF
>.|TRBJ2-1|few|TRBV29-1
TGCAGCGTGGCCCCGGATATCAATGAGCAGTTCTTC
CSVAPDINEQFF
>.|TRBJ1-1|few|TRBV2
TGTGCCAGCAGCCCTCCGTGGCAGGGCCCTGAAGCTTTCTTT
CASSPPWQGPEAFF
>TRBD2|TRBJ2-3|many|TRBV7-9
TGTGCCAGCAGCCCGTCTAGCGGGAGCTCAGATACGCAGTATTTT
CASSPSSGSSDTQYF
>TRBD1|TRBJ2-6|many|TRBV27
TGTGCCAGCAGTTTATGGACAGGGGAATCTGGGGCCAACGTCCTGACTTTC
CASSLWTGESGANVLTF
>.|TRBJ2-2|few|TRBV6-5
TGTGCCAGCAGTTACTCGCTCGGGGGCTACGCCACCGGGGAGCTGTTTTTT
CASSYSLGGYATGELFF
>.|TRBJ1-4|few|TRBV6-6
TGTGCCAGCAGTACCACCCGGGGAGCTAATGAAAAACTGTTTTTT
CASSTTRGANEKLFF
>TRBD1|TRBJ2-7|many|TRBV6-6
TGTGCCAGCACCCACTCGGGACAGGGGGTAGAAGAGCAGTACTTC
CASTHSGQGVEEQYF
>.|TRBJ1-1|many|TRBV27
TGTGCCAGCAGTTTATCCCCTGGGAGGAACACTGAAGCTTTCTTT
CASSLSPGRNTEAFF
>TRBD1|TRBJ2-2|many|TRBV12-3/TRBV12-4
TGTGCCAGCAGCCAGGGACAGGGCCACACCGGGGAGCTGTTTTTT
CASSQGQGHTGELFF
>.|TRBJ2-3|many|TRBV5-4
TGTGCCAGCAGCCGACAGGCAGATACGCAGTATTTT
CASSRQADTQYF
>.|TRBJ1-3|.|TRBV12-3/TRBV12-4
TGTGCCAGCAGCCCAGGGAGCCTCTCTGGAAACACCATATATTTT
CASSPGSLSGNTIYF
>.|TRBJ1-1|many|TRBV5-1
TGCGCCAGCAGCCTGGAGCCGGGGGGGAACACTGAAGCTTTCTTT
CASSLEPGGNTEAFF
>.|TRBJ1-6|few|TRBV9
TGTGCCAGCAGCCCAAATCCAGGGACTTCACCCCTCCACTTT
CASSPNPGTSPLHF
>.|TRBJ1-3|few|TRBV5-1
TGCGCCAGCAGCTTTGGGGGCTCTGGAAACACCATATATTTT
CASSFGGSGNTIYF
>.|TRBJ1-4|many|TRBV29-1
TGCAGCGTTGTCGCTGAAAAACTGTTTTTT
CSVVAEKLFF
>.|TRBJ2-1|many|TRBV6-1
TGTGCCAGCATCCCGCGGGACGGCTACTTGGATGAGCAGTTCTTC
CASIPRDGYLDEQFF
>.|TRBJ2-5|.|TRBV28
TGTGCCAGCAGTCCCTGGACACCTCGGTTAGAGACCCAGTACTTC
CASSPWTPRLETQYF
>TRBD1|TRBJ2-7|many|TRBV2
TGTGCCAGCAAAGGACAGGCGGAGCAGTACTTC
CASKGQAEQYF
>TRBD1|TRBJ1-1|many|TRBV27
TGTGCCAGCAGTTTACAGGCAGGGGGCCGCACTGAAGCTTTCTTT
CASSLQAGGRTEAFF
>.|TRBJ1-6|many|TRBV6-5
TGTGCCAGCAGTTATGGGGACGGGAATTCACCCCTCCACTTT
CASSYGDGNSPLHF
>.|TRBJ2-5|few|TRBV20-1
TGCAGTGCTAGACTAGGCAAGGAGACCCAGTACTTC
CSARLGKETQYF
>.|TRBJ2-7|.|TRBV14
TGTGCCAGCAGCCAAGAGCCGTTTGGGAAGCAGTACTTC
CASSQEPFGKQYF